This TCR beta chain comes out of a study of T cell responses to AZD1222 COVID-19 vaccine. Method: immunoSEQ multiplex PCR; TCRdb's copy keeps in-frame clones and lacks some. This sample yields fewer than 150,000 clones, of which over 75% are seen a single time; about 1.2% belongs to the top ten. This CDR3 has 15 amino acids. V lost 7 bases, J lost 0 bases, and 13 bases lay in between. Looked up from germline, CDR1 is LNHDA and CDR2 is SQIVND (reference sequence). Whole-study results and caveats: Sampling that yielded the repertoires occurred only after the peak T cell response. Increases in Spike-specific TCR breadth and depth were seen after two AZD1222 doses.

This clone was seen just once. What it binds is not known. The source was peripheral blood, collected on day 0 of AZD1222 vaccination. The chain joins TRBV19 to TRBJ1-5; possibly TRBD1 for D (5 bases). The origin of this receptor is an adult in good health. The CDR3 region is CASILDSNSNQPQHF. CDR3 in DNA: TGTGCCAGTATCCTCGACAGCAATAGCAATCAGCCCCAGCATTTT. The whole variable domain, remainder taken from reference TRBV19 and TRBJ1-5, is DGGITQSPKYLFRKEGQNVTLSCEQNLNHDAMYWYRQDPGQGLRLIYYSQIVNDFQKGDIAEGYSVSREKKESFPLTVTSAQKNPTAFYLCASILDSNSNQPQHFGDGTRLSIL.